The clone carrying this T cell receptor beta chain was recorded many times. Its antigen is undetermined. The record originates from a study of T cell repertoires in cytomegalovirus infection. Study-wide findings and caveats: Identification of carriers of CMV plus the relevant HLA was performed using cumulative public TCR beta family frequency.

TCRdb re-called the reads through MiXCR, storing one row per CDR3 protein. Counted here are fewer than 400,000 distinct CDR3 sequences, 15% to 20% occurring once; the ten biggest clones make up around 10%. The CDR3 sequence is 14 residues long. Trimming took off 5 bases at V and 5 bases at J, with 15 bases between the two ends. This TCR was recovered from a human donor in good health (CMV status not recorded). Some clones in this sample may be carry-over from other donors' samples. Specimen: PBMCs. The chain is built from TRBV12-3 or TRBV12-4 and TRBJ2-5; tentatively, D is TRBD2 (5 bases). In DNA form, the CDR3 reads TGTGCCAGCAGTGTCGGCGGGCTTGCGGAGACCCAGTACTTC. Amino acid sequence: CASSVGGLAETQYF.